What follows are 28 T cell receptor beta chains derived from one specimen sequenced in a study of regulatory T cells in long-lasting Graves disease. Time point specified: newly diagnosed GD, antithyroid drugs for less than 3 months. Isolated PBMC RNA provided the starting material for the TCR library. With iRepertoire HTBI primers and Arm-PCR of CDR3 regions, TCR beta libraries were built. From the multiplex PCR reads, TCRdb called clonotypes with MiXCR, one entry per CDR3 protein. Of around 450,000 distinct CDR3 sequences in the sample, about 17% were seen once. These same data were also listed under a study on T cells in Graves' hyperthyroidism and ophthalmopathy.

The source was peripheral blood mononuclear cells (PBMCs), collected at new diagnosis, from a patient treated with antithyroid drugs. The receptors come from a man aged 35 to 55 with Graves disease.

The sample holds a few counts of this clonotype. This chain links TRBV29-1 with TRBJ1-2; TRBD1 matches at 8 bases. Germline V gene lookup returns CDR1 SQVTM and CDR2 ANQGSEA. This CDR3 is 14 amino acids long. V lost 6 bases, J lost 6 bases, and 12 bases stayed unmatched. The DNA of the CDR3 is TGCAGCGTCTCAAGGACAGGGTCTAAGGATGGCTACACCTTC. Translation gives CSVSRTGSKDGYTF. The full variable domain, with the rest looked up from reference TRBV29-1 and TRBJ1-2, is SAVISQKPSRDICQRGTSLTIQCQVDSQVTMMFWYRQQPGQSLTLIATANQGSEATYESGFVIDKFPISRPNLTFSTLTVSNMSPEDSSIYLCSVSRTGSKDGYTFGSGTRLTVV.

The chain links TRBV30 to TRBJ2-7, with D tentatively TRBD1 (5 bases). CDR3 length: 14 residues. CDR1 is GTSNPN, CDR2 SVGIG, per germline (reference sequence). Trimming shortened V by 0 bases and J by 3 bases, and 12 bases separated the two germline ends. CDR3 amino acids: CAWSVRGGHYEQYF. CDR3 coding DNA: TGTGCCTGGAGTGTACGCGGCGGACACTACGAGCAGTACTTC.

This clonotype was counted at least ten times. The chain carries TRBV27 and TRBJ2-5; D remains unclear. CDR3 length: 13 residues. CDR1 is MNHEY and CDR2 is SMNVEV in the germline V gene (reference sequence). The V gene lost 6 bases and the J gene lost 6 bases, with 14 bases spanning the gap. The DNA of the CDR3 is TGTGCCAGCAGAGAGACCCCTAGAAAGACCCAGTACTTC. Translation gives CASRETPRKTQYF.

This clonotype was detected ten times or more. The chain joins TRBV24-1 to TRBJ2-1; D unresolved. V lost 12 bases, J lost 3 bases, and 14 bases lay in between. Germline loops: CDR1 KGHDR, CDR2 SFDVKD. The CDR3 is 13 amino acids. CDR3 protein: CAAGSDDYNEQFF. CDR3 bases: TGTGCCGCCGGGTCGGACGACTACAATGAGCAGTTCTTC.

This clonotype was observed at least ten times. In DNA form, the CDR3 reads TGTGCCAGCAGCAAAACAGGGGACTCCCAAGAGACCCAGTACTTC. Its protein is CASSKTGDSQETQYF. The rearrangement links TRBV3-1 to TRBJ2-5, with D possibly TRBD1 on 7 matching bases. This CDR3 is built from 15 residues. Trimming pared 5 bases from V and 1 base from J, leaving 14 bases between. The germline V gene encodes CDR1 LGHDT and CDR2 YNNKEL (reference sequence).

This clonotype was observed many times. The chain carries TRBV2 and TRBJ1-5; the D gene is possibly TRBD1 (6 bases). This CDR3 is built from 14 residues. Germline assignment: CDR1 SNHLY and CDR2 FYNNEI. The V end was cut by 4 bases, the J end by 4 bases, with 11 bases between. CDR3 sequence: CASSVTTGNQPQHF. The CDR3 bases are TGTGCCAGCAGTGTAACCACAGGGAATCAGCCCCAGCATTTT.

For this clonotype: A much larger clone lies a single base off, so this may be a read error. The genes are TRBV30 and TRBJ2-7; D uncertain. Germline V gives CDR1 GTSNPN, CDR2 SVGIG (reference sequence). This CDR3 has 11 residues. In nucleotides, the CDR3 is TGTGCCTGGAGTGGCCACGACGAGCAGTCCTTC. As protein: CAWSGHDEQSF.

This clonotype was seen repeatedly, ten times or more. The V and J genes are TRBV28 and TRBJ2-7; 9 nucleotides align to TRBD2. The CDR3 spans 15 residues. CDR1 MDHEN and CDR2 SYDVKM come from the germline V gene. V shed 6 bases, J shed 4 bases, and the junction held 10 bases outside the gene matches. Written as DNA, the CDR3 is TGTGCCAGCAGCGTTTTAGCGGGAGCAGGGTACGAGCAGTACTTC. As protein: CASSVLAGAGYEQYF.

This chain uses TRBV4-1 with TRBJ2-3; a weak D match, TRBD2 (5 bases). The length of the CDR3 is 17 residues. V lost 2 bases and J 6 bases, leaving 21 bases between the germline ends. Germline V CDR1 and CDR2: MGHRA, YSYEKL. The chain's CDR3 is CASSQIFGPIGEDTQYF. For the CDR3, the DNA is TGCGCCAGCAGCCAAATTTTTGGCCCTATCGGGGAGGATACGCAGTATTTT.

This clonotype has more than one count but fewer than ten. The genes are TRBV5-1 and TRBJ2-2; possible D gene TRBD1, 5 bases. Trimming shortened V by 2 bases and J by 3 bases, and 8 bases separated the two germline ends. The CDR3 sequence is 14 residues long. Germline CDR1 SGHRS, CDR2 YFSETQ. The CDR3 spells CASSFVGHTGELFF. DNA of the CDR3: TGCGCCAGCAGCTTCGTGGGGCACACCGGGGAGCTGTTTTTT.

This chain uses TRBV7-6 with TRBJ2-7; maybe TRBD2 (8 bases). TRBJ2-1 matches the DNA end more closely, so the J call is doubtful. In germline, CDR1 is SGHVS, CDR2 FNYEAQ. The CDR3 spans 17 residues. CDR3 DNA: TGTGCCAGCAGCCCGGGACTAGGGGGCCGGAGGGAAAATGAGCAGTTCTTC. Encoded protein: CASSPGLGGRRENEQFF.

This clonotype showed up many times. The chain uses TRBV11-3 and TRBJ2-1; TRBD1 aligns across 10 bases. CDR1 and CDR2 (germline): SGHNT, YENEEA. The V and J ends lost 4 bases and 5 bases, in that order; junction bases with no gene match: 5. This CDR3 is built from 15 residues. In nucleotides, the CDR3 is TGTGCCAGCAGCTATGGACAGGGGGTCAACAATGAGCAGTTCTTC. This codes for CASSYGQGVNNEQFF.

The chain is built from TRBV6-2 or TRBV6-3 and TRBJ1-4; a possible D gene is TRBD1 (5 bases). This CDR3 contains 15 residues. Germline lookup yields CDR1 MNHEY and CDR2 SVGEGT. Trimming removed 5 bases at V and 6 bases at J, with 16 bases between. CDR3 coding DNA: TGTGCCAGCAGTGAAGACCCAGGGAAGGATGAAAAACTGTTTTTT. It encodes CASSEDPGKDEKLFF.

Comment on this clonotype: A much more abundant neighbour one base away suggests this may be a read error. V gene TRBV6-1 combines with J gene TRBJ1-4; the D is unclear. The germline gives CDR1 MNHNS, CDR2 SASEGT. This CDR3 region has 17 residues. The CDR3 spells CPSTAQPGLRRAEKLFF. CDR3 DNA: TGTCCCAGCACGGCTCAACCGGGCCTCCGTAGGGCTGAAAAACTGTTTTTT.

The table lists this clonotype with a few counts. This chain joins TRBV5-1 and TRBJ2-2; the D is unclear. The V gene's germline CDR1 is SGHRS and CDR2 YFSETQ. V was cut by 4 bases and J by 1 base, with 8 bases left in between. This CDR3 comprises 14 residues. The CDR3 reads CASSPYLNTGELFF. The CDR3 DNA sequence: TGCGCCAGCAGCCCCTACCTGAACACCGGGGAGCTGTTTTTT.

The chain recombines TRBV28 with TRBJ2-5; TRBD1 matches at 7 bases. Germline V gene lookup returns CDR1 MDHEN and CDR2 SYDVKM. CDR3 length: 14 residues. Trimming took 7 bases from V and 5 from J; bases not matched to a gene: 10. The CDR3: CASILQGTMETQYF. CDR3 in DNA: TGTGCCAGCATCCTACAGGGGACGATGGAGACCCAGTACTTC.

This clonotype was counted many times. The chain has TRBV28 and TRBJ2-7; TRBD1 agrees at 8 bases. The V gene's germline CDR1 is MDHEN and CDR2 SYDVKM. The CDR3 consists of 14 residues. J lost 0 bases, V lost 6 bases, and 4 bases had no gene match. DNA of the CDR3: TGTGCCAGCAGAGGACAGGGAGTCTCCTACGAGCAGTACTTC. Translation: CASRGQGVSYEQYF.

This clonotype was seen a handful of times. The V call is TRBV12-5, the J call TRBJ2-4, with D possibly TRBD2 on 6 matching bases. V gave up 3 bases and J gave up 0 bases, with 18 bases separating them. CDR3 size: 18 residues. CDR1 LGHNT and CDR2 FRNRAP come from the germline V gene. The CDR3 sequence: CASGFSSGEDLAKNIQYF. CDR3 nucleotide sequence: TGTGCTAGTGGTTTTTCTTCGGGGGAAGACCTAGCCAAAAACATTCAGTACTTC. Using reference TRBV12-5 and TRBJ2-4 for the parts outside the CDR3, the full variable domain is DARVTQTPRHKVTEMGQEVTMRCQPILGHNTVFWYRQTMMQGLELLAYFRNRAPLDDSGMPKDRFSAEMPDATLATLKIQPSEPRDSAVYFCASGFSSGEDLAKNIQYFGAGTRLSVL.

The chain is built from TRBV19 and TRBJ2-1, with 8 bases identical to TRBD1. The ends lost 4 bases at V and 4 bases at J; junction bases unmatched: 12. Germline V gene lookup returns CDR1 LNHDA and CDR2 SQIVND (reference sequence). The CDR3 runs to 17 residues. In nucleotides, the CDR3 is TGTGCCAGTAGTACGTACATAGACCGGACAGGGTACAATGAGCAGTTCTTC. As protein: CASSTYIDRTGYNEQFF.

The chain employs TRBV18 and TRBJ1-5; D is unclear. V was pared by 1 base and J by 2 bases, with 12 bases between. This CDR3 contains 16 residues. Germline CDR1 KGHSH, CDR2 LQKENI. In DNA form, the CDR3 reads TGTGCCAGCTCACCACAGCAAAGGGTAGGCAATCAGCCCCAGCATTTT. The encoded protein is CASSPQQRVGNQPQHF.

There are many counts of this clonotype. The chain is built from TRBV28 and TRBJ2-7; 8 nucleotides match TRBD2. Germline loops: CDR1 MDHEN, CDR2 SYDVKM. The CDR3 has 16 amino acids. V gave up 4 bases and J gave up 3 bases; unmatched junction bases: 11. The CDR3 nucleotides are TGTGCCAGCAGTTCCTCGGGATTAGCGGGACTCTACGAGCAGTACTTC. Its translation is CASSSSGLAGLYEQYF.

At least ten counts were recorded for this clonotype. The chain links TRBV5-6 to TRBJ2-1, with 14 bases aligning to TRBD2. The CDR3 extends over 15 amino acids. The ends lost 4 bases at V and 9 bases at J; junction bases unmatched: 6. Germline CDR1 reads SGHDT; CDR2 reads YYEEEE. CDR3 sequence: CASSPGTSGSTEQFF. The CDR3 DNA reads TGTGCCAGCAGCCCGGGGACTAGCGGGAGTACTGAGCAGTTCTTC. Combining the CDR3 with reference TRBV5-6 and TRBJ2-1 gives the whole variable domain DAGVTQSPTHLIKTRGQQVTLRCSPKSGHDTVSWYQQALGQGPQFIFQYYEEEERQRGNFPDRFSGHQFPNYSSELNVNALLLGDSALYLCASSPGTSGSTEQFFGPGTRLTVL.

The sample holds many counts of this clonotype. The chain links TRBV24-1 to TRBJ2-3; TRBD1 aligns across 10 bases. CDR1 and CDR2 from the germline V gene are KGHDR and SFDVKD. The ends lost 7 bases at V and 0 bases at J; junction bases unmatched: 6. The CDR3 is made up of 16 amino acids. The CDR3 nucleotides are TGTGCCACCAGCAAACCGGGACAGGGGAGCACAGATACGCAGTATTTT. This sequence encodes CATSKPGQGSTDTQYF.

A few counts support this clonotype. The rearrangement joins TRBV19 to TRBJ2-3; 9 nucleotides line up with TRBD1. The CDR3 runs to 16 residues. Germline V gene sequence: CDR1 LNHDA, CDR2 SQIVND (reference sequence). The junction had 11 bases not matched to a gene; V was cut back by 7 bases and J by 3 bases. The DNA of the CDR3 is TGTGCCAGTACCCCCGGGACAGGGTTTGGGACAGATACGCAGTATTTT. It specifies CASTPGTGFGTDTQYF.

This clonotype was seen many times. The chain carries TRBV12-3 or TRBV12-4 and TRBJ1-1; no definite D call. Trimming took 1 base from V and 7 from J, leaving 16 bases between them. CDR3 length: 15 amino acids. CDR3 amino acids: CASSLGSAAVSEAFF. In nucleotides, the CDR3 is TGTGCCAGCAGTTTAGGCTCGGCAGCCGTGAGTGAAGCTTTCTTT.

This clonotype was observed at least ten times. The chain couples TRBV12-3 or TRBV12-4 to TRBJ2-7; D is perhaps TRBD1 (6 bases). The CDR3 is 16 amino acids. The V gene lost 4 bases and the J gene lost 7 bases, with 23 bases spanning the gap. The CDR3 sequence: CASSSQGQGGIGEQYF. As DNA, the CDR3 is TGTGCCAGCAGTTCGCAAGGACAAGGGGGTATTGGGGAGCAGTACTTC.

Of note for this clonotype: This may stem from a read error, because a much larger clone lies one nucleotide away. The gene calls are TRBV30 and TRBJ2-7; tentatively, D is TRBD2 (5 bases). V lost 2 bases and J lost 7, with 15 bases in between. CDR3 length: 13 residues. CDR1 is GTSNPN and CDR2 is SVGIG in the germline V gene (reference sequence). CDR3 amino acids: CAWSPNGMAEQYF. CDR3 nucleotides: TGTGCCTGGAGTCCTAACGGGATGGCTGAGCAGTACTTC.

Ten or more counts support this clonotype. The chain uses TRBV6-5 and TRBJ2-3; D is unclear. CDR1 is MNHEY, CDR2 SVGAGI, per germline. Trimming took 3 bases from V and 2 from J, leaving 9 bases between them. CDR3 length: 14 residues. The CDR3 spells CASSYDQLTDTQYF. CDR3 nucleotide sequence: TGTGCCAGCAGTTATGACCAACTCACAGATACGCAGTATTTT.